This entry lists 13 T cell receptor beta chains sequenced from one sample in a study of blood T cell repertoires in COVID-19 (dated by TCRdb to 2018 to 2021). Libraries were prepared through the immunoSEQ multiplex PCR assay. As stored in TCRdb, this immuneACCESS dataset retains in-frame rearrangements with V and J assigned. A fraction of the clones does not appear; measured against another copy, unresolved V genes explain less than half of the discrepancy, and the remainder lacks a known reason. This sample holds approximately 180,000 clones; over 80% were observed only once. Roughly 7.2% of the sample is held by the ten biggest clonotypes. The sequencing sample was made of peripheral blood. The receptors were gathered from a woman aged 40 to 50 with COVID-19, enrolled during active disease.

The rearrangement uses TRBV5-6 and TRBJ1-1; D is possibly TRBD1 (6 bases). Trimming left V 0 bases short and J 2 bases short, with 11 bases between. The CDR3 has 15 amino acids. The germline CDR1 and CDR2 sequences are SGHDT and YYEEEE. This CDR3 reads CASSLGRQVNTEAFF. The DNA for the CDR3 is TGTGCCAGCAGCTTGGGTCGACAGGTAAACACTGAAGCTTTCTTT.

This chain links TRBV6-2 or TRBV6-3 with TRBJ2-3; TRBD2 aligns across 9 bases. With V trimmed by 0 bases and J by 0 bases, 13 bases remained unmatched. Germline loops: CDR1 MNHEY, CDR2 SVGEGT. The CDR3 totals 20 residues. The CDR3 DNA sequence: TGTGCCAGCAGTTACTCGGCTAGCGGGACCTCTCGAACGAGCACAGATACGCAGTATTTT. It is translated as CASSYSASGTSRTSTDTQYF.

The chain carries TRBV9 and TRBJ2-1; 10 positions match TRBD2. V shed 0 bases and J 8 bases; nucleotides not matched to a gene: 5. CDR1 SGDLS and CDR2 YYNGEE come from the germline V gene. This CDR3 is built from 15 residues. The CDR3 coding sequence is TGTGCCAGCAGCGTAGGAACTAGCGGGATGCATGAGCAGTTCTTC. It yields the protein CASSVGTSGMHEQFF. Based on the CDR3 plus reference TRBV9 and TRBJ2-1, the full variable domain is DSGVTQTPKHLITATGQRVTLRCSPRSGDLSVYWYQQSLDQGLQFLIQYYNGEERAKGNILERFSAQQFPDLHSELNLSSLELGDSALYFCASSVGTSGMHEQFFGPGTRLTVL.

This chain links TRBV19 with TRBJ2-7; D is uncertain. The CDR3 runs 14 residues. Germline V gene lookup returns CDR1 LNHDA and CDR2 SQIVND (reference sequence). Trimming shortened V by 7 bases and J by 2 bases, and 15 bases separated the two germline ends. As DNA, the CDR3 is TGTGCCAGTACCCACGACTCGGGTCCCTACGAGCAGTACTTC. It yields the protein CASTHDSGPYEQYF.

V usage is TRBV4-2 and J usage is TRBJ1-6, with 11 bases lining up with TRBD1. Germline V gene sequence: CDR1 LGHNA, CDR2 YNFKEQ. The CDR3 consists of 18 residues. V trimming: 4 bases; J trimming: 6 bases; junction bases outside the gene matches: 11. The CDR3 nucleotides read TGTGCCAGCAGCCCGGACAGGGGGCCCTCCGGGGTTAATTCACCCCTCCACTTT. It translates to CASSPDRGPSGVNSPLHF.

The J gene is TRBJ2-7, the V gene TRBV19, with D possibly being TRBD2 (6 bases). The V end was cut by 6 bases, the J end by 2 bases, with 17 bases between. This CDR3 has 15 amino acids. Germline CDR1 reads LNHDA; CDR2 reads SQIVND (reference sequence). The CDR3 sequence is CASSQNRDFTYEQYF. CDR3 DNA: TGTGCCAGTAGCCAAAACCGGGACTTCACCTACGAGCAGTACTTC.

V gene TRBV10-1 combines with J gene TRBJ2-2, with 9 bases aligning to TRBD2. J was trimmed by 7 bases and V by 10 bases; bases with no gene match: 10. Germline CDR1 reads WNHNN; CDR2 reads SYGVQD (reference sequence). This CDR3 spans 14 amino acids. The CDR3 protein is CATGGGAVDGELFF. The CDR3 DNA sequence: TGCGCCACCGGCGGGGGGGCAGTAGACGGGGAGCTGTTTTTT.

Here the CDR3 DNA reads TGTGCCAGCAGCACCGGGGACAGCCATTCACCCCTCCACTTT. This codes for CASSTGDSHSPLHF. This rearrangement joins TRBV6-5 to TRBJ1-6; TRBD1 aligns across 7 bases. The CDR3 is 14 residues long. Per the germline V gene, CDR1 is MNHEY and CDR2 is SVGAGI. V was clipped by 6 bases and J by 8 bases; unmatched bases: 7.

CDR3 sequence (DNA): TGTGCCACCTCACAGGCTGAATATAATTCACCCCTCCACTTT. It encodes CATSQAEYNSPLHF. The J gene is TRBJ1-6, the V gene TRBV10-3, with D perhaps TRBD1 (5 bases). V lost 10 bases to trimming and J lost 4 bases, with 14 bases between them. CDR1 and CDR2 (germline): ENHRY, SYGVKD. The CDR3 covers 14 residues.

This chain connects TRBV5-5 to TRBJ2-2; tentative D call: TRBD1 (5 bases). Germline V lookup: CDR1 SGHKS, CDR2 YYEKEE (reference sequence). Trimming pared 7 bases from V and 0 bases from J, leaving 13 bases between. The CDR3 has 15 residues. CDR3 sequence reads: CASSDRVSNTGELFF. DNA for the CDR3: TGTGCCAGCTCCGACAGAGTCTCGAACACCGGGGAGCTGTTTTTT.

V and J are TRBV6-5 and TRBJ1-6; D is perhaps TRBD1 (6 bases). Germline V gene lookup returns CDR1 MNHEY and CDR2 SVGAGI. The CDR3 has 13 amino acids. V shed 7 bases and J shed 7 bases, with 11 bases lying between them. CDR3 nucleotide sequence: TGTGCCAGCACCGGGACAACAAATTCACCCCTCCACTTT. As protein: CASTGTTNSPLHF.

This clone was seen just once. The gene calls are TRBV9 and TRBJ2-1, with 7 bases aligning to TRBD1. The V gene's germline CDR1 is SGDLS and CDR2 YYNGEE. The CDR3 is made up of 13 amino acids. With 3 bases clipped from V and 7 bases from J, the junction kept 4 bases outside the gene matches. In DNA, the CDR3 is TGTGCCAGCAGCGCACCGACAGGGAATGAGCAGTTCTTC. Its protein is CASSAPTGNEQFF.

This clone came up once. The rearrangement uses TRBV5-1 and TRBJ2-7; a weak D match, TRBD1 (5 bases). The CDR3 contains 14 residues. Germline CDR1 and CDR2: SGHRS and YFSETQ. V was shortened by 3 bases and J by 1 base, with 11 bases between the two germline ends. DNA for the CDR3: TGCGCCAGCAGCTGGGGTCAGGGATCCTACGAGCAGTACTTC. Translated: CASSWGQGSYEQYF.